This T cell receptor beta chain was captured in a study of Graves' ophthalmopathy and Graves' hyperthyroidism. Study findings and constraints: A classifier, a 13-signature model, separated ophthalmopathy from stable hyperthyroidism with nearly 90% sensitivity and over 70% specificity.

Germline CDR1 and CDR2: DFQATT and SNEGSKA (reference sequence). Trimming left V 6 bases short and J 4 bases short, with 10 bases between. This CDR3 contains 11 residues. This clonotype has ten or more counts. The antigen is undetermined. Amplification of the TCR beta CDR3 regions used RNA transcripts (as template). Following a first-round RT-PCR that used HTBI primers, a second-round multiplex PCR was carried out. MiXCR, run by TCRdb on the multiplex PCR reads, gives a single entry per CDR3 protein. The table lists over a million distinct CDR3 sequences, less than 45% of them singletons. The sequence was obtained from an adult man with Graves' hyperthyroidism. The chain is built from TRBV20-1 and TRBJ2-7; TRBD1 might be the D (6 bases). The sequenced material came from peripheral blood or thyroid tissue (not recorded which). The CDR3 sequence is CSALTGYEQYF. In DNA, the CDR3 is TGCAGTGCCCTTACAGGGTACGAGCAGTACTTC.